This section outlines one TCR beta chain sequence together with its context. As yet, its antigen is unknown. This CDR3 is built from 13 residues. Germline assignment: CDR1 SGDLS and CDR2 YYNGEE. Trimming shortened V by 4 bases and J by 8 bases, and 13 bases separated the two germline ends. The sample originates from a study of Ad26.COV2.S vaccination and SARS-CoV-2 variants. In the study overall: A participant enrolled in the COV1001 Ad26.COV2.S trial arm provided the sample. Administration of Ad26.COV2.S was intramuscular, either once or twice 56 days apart. Study-level results: Breadth and depth estimates from TCRs may understate total T cell responses. Ad26.COV2.S recipients had broader spike-specific TCRs (P = 0.0014).

The protocol was immunoSEQ multiplex PCR, while the TCRdb copy is restricted to in-frame clones and leaves out a portion. The sample holds hundreds of thousands of clones, roughly nine tenths seen once. The treatment denotes: about 20 received Ad26.COV2.S at low or high dose, single or two shots; about 5 received placebo; per-sample allocation not given. Sampling occurred on day 63 after the first vaccine or placebo injection. Source: peripheral blood, taken in a trial of Ad26.COV2.S vaccine versus placebo. This TCR was recovered from a person between 18 and 59 years old who received the Ad26.COV2.S COVID-19 vaccine or a placebo. The V and J genes are TRBV9 and TRBJ2-1, with D maybe TRBD2 (6 bases). CDR3 region: CASSLNPGDEQFF. DNA for the CDR3: TGTGCCAGCAGCCTCAACCCGGGGGATGAGCAGTTCTTC.